This T cell receptor beta chain was documented in a study of blood T cell repertoires in COVID-19. Turning to the study itself: COVID-19 samples from acute and convalescent phases originated in the United States, Italy and Spain.

In the original analysis: Amplification of reference gene primers was used by the study to estimate nucleated cell counts. Sequenced by immunoSEQ multiplex PCR; TCRdb stores in-frame clones only, minus some. The DNA was the basis for D and trimming; V, J and clone size are from that table. Of 45,000 or so clones in the sample, around 90% were seen once. The germline V and J ends were trimmed by 0 bases and 6 bases, with 20 bases remaining between them. This CDR3 has 17 amino acids. The chain couples TRBV23-1 to TRBJ1-1; D is unclear. TRBV23-1 carries the ORF label, with uncertain function. Sequenced input: peripheral blood. The clonotype comes from a woman older than 75 in a cohort sampled during active or convalescent COVID-19. The chain's CDR3 is CASSQSQKNRGRPEAFF. DNA of the CDR3: TGCGCCAGCAGTCAATCGCAAAAGAACCGGGGAAGGCCTGAAGCTTTCTTT.